Sequencing of this T cell receptor beta chain was carried out in a study of control samples from healthy donors and cancer patients. The germline V and J ends were trimmed by 0 bases and 7 bases, with 11 bases remaining between them. Germline assignment: CDR1 KGHDR and CDR2 SFDVKD. The CDR3 runs to 15 residues. Sequencing was performed with immunoSEQ multiplex PCR; in TCRdb, only in-frame clones are kept and a portion is missing. The sample has roughly 200,000 clones, roughly 93% seen once; the top ten hold about 1.5%. This receptor was obtained from a man younger than 30 in good health. Sequenced material: blood. This chain joins TRBV24-1 and TRBJ1-4, with a weak D call TRBD1 (5 bases). The CDR3 is CATSDLQGESEKLFF. The CDR3 region has the DNA TGTGCCACCAGTGATTTGCAGGGCGAGAGTGAAAAACTGTTTTTT.